This TCR beta chain was identified in a study of vaccination effects on CD4 cells after COVID-19. Study-wide results and limits: In the late period after vaccination, infection- and vaccine-induced clones contracted markedly. There was only 1 of 255 vaccine-induced clones in healthy vaccinees that cross-reacted with common cold coronaviruses.

The protocol was immunoSEQ multiplex PCR, while the TCRdb copy is restricted to in-frame clones and leaves out a portion. The sample comprises tens of thousands of clones, 73% of which are singletons, and 11% rests with the top ten. V was clipped by 2 bases and J by 2 bases; unmatched bases: 5. The CDR3 loop spans 16 amino acids. Looked up from germline, CDR1 is LNHDA and CDR2 is SQIVND (reference sequence). For this clone: The antigen remains unidentified.

On roughly day 10 of culture, CD4+ T cells were separated out. Among the vaccine recipients, none had a prior SARS-CoV-2 infection, and nucleocapsid antibodies were negative. Each culture had half its medium swapped for IL-2 medium on days 3 and 7. The TCR was taken from a human donor who received a COVID-19 vaccine. The sequencing used CD4+ T cells from PBMCs cultured without peptide, collected before COVID-19 vaccination. This rearrangement joins TRBV19 to TRBJ2-1; 8 bases are a match to TRBD2. CDR3 loop: CASSIKVRGAYNEQFF. In nucleotides, the CDR3 is TGTGCCAGTAGTATAAAGGTGCGGGGGGCCTACAATGAGCAGTTCTTC.